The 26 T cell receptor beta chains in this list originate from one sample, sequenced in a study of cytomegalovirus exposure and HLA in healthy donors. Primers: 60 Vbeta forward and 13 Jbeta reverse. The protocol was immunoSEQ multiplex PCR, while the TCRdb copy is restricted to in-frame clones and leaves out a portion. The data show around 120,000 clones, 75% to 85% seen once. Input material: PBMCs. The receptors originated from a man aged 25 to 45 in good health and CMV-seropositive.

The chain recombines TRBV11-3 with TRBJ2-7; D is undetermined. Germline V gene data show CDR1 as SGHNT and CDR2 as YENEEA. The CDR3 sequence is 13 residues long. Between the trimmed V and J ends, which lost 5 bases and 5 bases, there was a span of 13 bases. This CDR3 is CASSSQQADEQYF. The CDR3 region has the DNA TGTGCCAGCAGCAGCCAGCAGGCTGACGAGCAGTACTTC.

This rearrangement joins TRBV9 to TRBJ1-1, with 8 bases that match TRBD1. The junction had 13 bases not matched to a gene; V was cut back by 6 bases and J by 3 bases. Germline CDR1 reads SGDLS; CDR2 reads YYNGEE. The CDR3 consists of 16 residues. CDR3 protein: CASNLGSDREYTEAFF. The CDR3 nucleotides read TGTGCCAGCAACCTTGGCTCGGACAGGGAATACACTGAAGCTTTCTTT.

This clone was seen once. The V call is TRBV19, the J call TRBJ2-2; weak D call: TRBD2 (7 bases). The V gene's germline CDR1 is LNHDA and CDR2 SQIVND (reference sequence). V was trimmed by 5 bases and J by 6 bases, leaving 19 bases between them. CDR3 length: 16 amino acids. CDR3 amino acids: CASSPRAGAVSGELFF. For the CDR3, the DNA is TGTGCCAGTAGTCCCCGTGCGGGGGCGGTCTCCGGGGAGCTGTTTTTT.

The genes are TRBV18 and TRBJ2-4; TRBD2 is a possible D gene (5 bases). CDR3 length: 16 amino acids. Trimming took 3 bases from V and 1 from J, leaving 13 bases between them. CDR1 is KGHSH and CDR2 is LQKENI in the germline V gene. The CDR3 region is CASSPFSGLAKNIQYF. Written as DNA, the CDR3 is TGTGCCAGCTCACCGTTCTCGGGATTGGCCAAAAACATTCAGTACTTC.

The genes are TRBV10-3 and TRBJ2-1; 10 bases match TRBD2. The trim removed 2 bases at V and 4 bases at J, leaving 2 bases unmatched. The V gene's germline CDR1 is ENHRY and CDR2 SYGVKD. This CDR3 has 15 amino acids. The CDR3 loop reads CAISELAGVYNEQFF. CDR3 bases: TGTGCCATCAGTGAGCTAGCGGGAGTATACAATGAGCAGTTCTTC.

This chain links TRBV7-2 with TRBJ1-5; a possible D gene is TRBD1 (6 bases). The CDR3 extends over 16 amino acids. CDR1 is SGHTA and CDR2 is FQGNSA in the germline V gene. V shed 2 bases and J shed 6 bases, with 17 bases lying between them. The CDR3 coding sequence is TGTGCCAGCAGCTTAAGTGGGGGGGCGGTAGGTCAGCCCCAGCATTTT. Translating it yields CASSLSGGAVGQPQHF.

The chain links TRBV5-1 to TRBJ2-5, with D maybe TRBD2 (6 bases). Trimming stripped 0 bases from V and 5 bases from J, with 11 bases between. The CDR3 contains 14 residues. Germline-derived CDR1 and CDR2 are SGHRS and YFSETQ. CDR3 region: CASSLGPGEETQYF. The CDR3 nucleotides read TGCGCCAGCAGCTTGGGTCCGGGGGAGGAGACCCAGTACTTC.

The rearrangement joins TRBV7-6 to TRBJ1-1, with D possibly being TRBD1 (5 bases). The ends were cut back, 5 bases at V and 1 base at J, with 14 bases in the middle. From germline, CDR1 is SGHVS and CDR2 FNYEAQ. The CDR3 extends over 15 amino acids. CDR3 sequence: CASSRRGGKNTEAFF. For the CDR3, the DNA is TGTGCCAGCAGCCGACGGGGGGGGAAGAACACTGAAGCTTTCTTT.

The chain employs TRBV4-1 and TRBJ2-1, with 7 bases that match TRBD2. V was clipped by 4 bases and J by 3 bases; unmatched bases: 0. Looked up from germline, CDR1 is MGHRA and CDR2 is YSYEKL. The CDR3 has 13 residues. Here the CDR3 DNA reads TGCGCCAGCAGCCGGGAGGGCTACAATGAGCAGTTCTTC. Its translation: CASSREGYNEQFF.

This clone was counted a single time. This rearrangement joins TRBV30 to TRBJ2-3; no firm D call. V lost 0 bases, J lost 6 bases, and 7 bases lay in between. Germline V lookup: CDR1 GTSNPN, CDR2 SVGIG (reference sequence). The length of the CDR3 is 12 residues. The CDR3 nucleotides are TGTGCCTGGAGTGTACTTGTCGATACGCAGTATTTT. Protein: CAWSVLVDTQYF.

The CDR3 DNA follows: TGTGCCAGCAGTATAAGGAGGGCTATTGATACGCAGTATTTT. Its protein is CASSIRRAIDTQYF. This sequence joins TRBV6-1 and TRBJ2-3, with D perhaps TRBD2 (6 bases). V lost 5 bases to trimming and J lost 6 bases, with 15 bases between them. Germline-derived CDR1 and CDR2 are MNHNS and SASEGT. The CDR3 spans 14 residues.

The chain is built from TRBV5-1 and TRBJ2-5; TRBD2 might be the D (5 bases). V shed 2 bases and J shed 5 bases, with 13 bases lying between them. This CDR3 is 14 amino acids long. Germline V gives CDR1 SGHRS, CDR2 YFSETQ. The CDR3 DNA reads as TGCGCCAGCAGCTTAGAGGACTCTTCGGAGACCCAGTACTTC. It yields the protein CASSLEDSSETQYF. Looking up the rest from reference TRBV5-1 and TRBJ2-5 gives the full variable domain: KAGVTQTPRYLIKTRGQQVTLSCSPISGHRSVSWYQQTPGQGLQFLFEYFSETQRNKGNFPGRFSGRQFSNSRSEMNVSTLELGDSALYLCASSLEDSSETQYFGPGTRLLVL.

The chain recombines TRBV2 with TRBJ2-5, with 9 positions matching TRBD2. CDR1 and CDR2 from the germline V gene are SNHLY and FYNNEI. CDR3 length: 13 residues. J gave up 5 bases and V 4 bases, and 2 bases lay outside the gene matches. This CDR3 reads CASSVSGRETQYF. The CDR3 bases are TGTGCCAGCAGTGTCAGCGGGAGGGAGACCCAGTACTTC.

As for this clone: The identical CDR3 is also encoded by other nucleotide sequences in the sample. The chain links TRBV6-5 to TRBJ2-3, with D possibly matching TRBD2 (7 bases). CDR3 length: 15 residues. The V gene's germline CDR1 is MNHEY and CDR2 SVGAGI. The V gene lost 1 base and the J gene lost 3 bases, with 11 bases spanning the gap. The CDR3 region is CASSYWGRGTDTQYF. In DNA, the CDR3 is TGTGCCAGCAGTTACTGGGGGCGGGGGACAGATACGCAGTATTTT.

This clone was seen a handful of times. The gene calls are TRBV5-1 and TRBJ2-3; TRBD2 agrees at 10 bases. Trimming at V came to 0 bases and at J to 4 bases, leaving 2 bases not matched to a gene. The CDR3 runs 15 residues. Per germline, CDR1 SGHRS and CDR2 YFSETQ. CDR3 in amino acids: CASSLELAGADTQYF. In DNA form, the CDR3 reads TGCGCCAGCAGCTTGGAGCTAGCGGGAGCAGATACGCAGTATTTT.

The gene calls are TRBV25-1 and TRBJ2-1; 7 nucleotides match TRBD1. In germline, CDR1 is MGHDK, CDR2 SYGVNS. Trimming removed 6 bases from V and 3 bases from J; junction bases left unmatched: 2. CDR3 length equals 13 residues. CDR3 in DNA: TGTGCCAGCAGCCGGGACAGCTACAATGAGCAGTTCTTC. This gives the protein CASSRDSYNEQFF.

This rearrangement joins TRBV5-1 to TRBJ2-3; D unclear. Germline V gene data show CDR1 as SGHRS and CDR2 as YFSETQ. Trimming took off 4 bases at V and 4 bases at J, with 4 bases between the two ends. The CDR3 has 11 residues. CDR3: CASSIADTQYF. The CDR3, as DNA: TGCGCCAGCAGCATCGCAGATACGCAGTATTTT.

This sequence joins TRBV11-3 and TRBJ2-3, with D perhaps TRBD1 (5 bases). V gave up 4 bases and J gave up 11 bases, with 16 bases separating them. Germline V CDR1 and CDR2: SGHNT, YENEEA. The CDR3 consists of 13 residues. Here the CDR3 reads CASSSPALGQQYF. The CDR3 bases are TGTGCCAGCAGCTCCCCAGCTCTAGGACAGCAGTATTTT.

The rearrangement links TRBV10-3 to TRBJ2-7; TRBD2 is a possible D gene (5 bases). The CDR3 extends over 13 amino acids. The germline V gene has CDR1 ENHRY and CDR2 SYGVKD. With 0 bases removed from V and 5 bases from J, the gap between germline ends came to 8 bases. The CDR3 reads CAISESRADEQYF. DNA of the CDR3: TGTGCCATCAGTGAGTCGAGGGCGGACGAGCAGTACTTC.

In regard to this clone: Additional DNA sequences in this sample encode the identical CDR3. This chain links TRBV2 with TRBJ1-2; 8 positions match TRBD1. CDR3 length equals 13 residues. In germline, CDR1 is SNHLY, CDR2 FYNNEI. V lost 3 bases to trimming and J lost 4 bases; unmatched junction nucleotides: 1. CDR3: CASSDRGPYGYTF. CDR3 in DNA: TGTGCCAGCAGTGACAGGGGGCCCTATGGCTACACCTTC.

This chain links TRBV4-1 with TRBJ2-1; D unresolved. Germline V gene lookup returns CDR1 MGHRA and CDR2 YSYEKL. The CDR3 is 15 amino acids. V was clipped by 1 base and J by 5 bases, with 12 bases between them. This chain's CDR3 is CASSQGPVEHNEQFF. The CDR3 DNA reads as TGCGCCAGCAGCCAAGGCCCAGTGGAGCACAATGAGCAGTTCTTC.

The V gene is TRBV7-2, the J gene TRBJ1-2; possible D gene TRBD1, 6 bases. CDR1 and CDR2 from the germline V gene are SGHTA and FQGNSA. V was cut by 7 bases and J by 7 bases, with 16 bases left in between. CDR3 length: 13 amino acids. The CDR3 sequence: CASTLDRLSGYTF. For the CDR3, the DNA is TGTGCCAGCACCCTAGACAGGTTGTCTGGCTACACCTTC.

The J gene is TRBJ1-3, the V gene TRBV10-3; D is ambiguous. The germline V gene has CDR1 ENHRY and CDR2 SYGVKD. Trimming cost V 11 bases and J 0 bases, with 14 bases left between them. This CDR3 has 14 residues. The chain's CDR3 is CASTMAVSGNTIYF. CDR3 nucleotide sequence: TGTGCCTCCACTATGGCAGTCTCTGGAAACACCATATATTTT.

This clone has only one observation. CDR3 loop: CASSLLIQDGYGYTF. Written as DNA, the CDR3 is TGTGCCAGCAGCTTGTTGATACAGGACGGCTATGGCTACACCTTC. The rearrangement links TRBV5-6 to TRBJ1-2; D perhaps matches TRBD1 (5 bases). CDR3 length: 15 amino acids. The V and J ends lost 1 base and 4 bases respectively, with 14 bases between them. The germline gives CDR1 SGHDT, CDR2 YYEEEE.

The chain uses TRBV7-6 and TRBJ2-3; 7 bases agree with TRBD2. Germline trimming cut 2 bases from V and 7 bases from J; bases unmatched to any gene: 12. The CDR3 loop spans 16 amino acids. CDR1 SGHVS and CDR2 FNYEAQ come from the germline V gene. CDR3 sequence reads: CASSLRWAGDRNTQYF. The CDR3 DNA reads TGTGCCAGCAGCTTAAGGTGGGCGGGAGATCGTAATACGCAGTATTTT.

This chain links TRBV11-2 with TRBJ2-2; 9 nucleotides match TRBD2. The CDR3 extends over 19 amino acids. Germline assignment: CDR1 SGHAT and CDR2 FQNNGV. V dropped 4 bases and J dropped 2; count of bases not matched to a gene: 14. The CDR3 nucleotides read TGTGCCAGCAGCTCCCCTCTAGCGGGGACCCAAAAAAACACCGGGGAGCTGTTTTTT. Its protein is CASSSPLAGTQKNTGELFF.